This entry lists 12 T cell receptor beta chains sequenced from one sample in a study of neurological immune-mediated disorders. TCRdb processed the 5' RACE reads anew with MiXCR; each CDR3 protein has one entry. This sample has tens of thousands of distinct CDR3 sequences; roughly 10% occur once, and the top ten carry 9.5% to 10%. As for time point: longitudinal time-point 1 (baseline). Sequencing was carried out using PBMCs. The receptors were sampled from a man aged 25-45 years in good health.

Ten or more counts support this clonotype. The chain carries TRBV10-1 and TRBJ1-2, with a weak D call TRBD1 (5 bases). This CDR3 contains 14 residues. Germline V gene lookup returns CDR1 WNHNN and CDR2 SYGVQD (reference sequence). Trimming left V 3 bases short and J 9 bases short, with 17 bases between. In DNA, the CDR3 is TGCGCCAGCAGTGAAGGCCCCGGGGACTCACGCTACACCTTC. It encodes CASSEGPGDSRYTF.

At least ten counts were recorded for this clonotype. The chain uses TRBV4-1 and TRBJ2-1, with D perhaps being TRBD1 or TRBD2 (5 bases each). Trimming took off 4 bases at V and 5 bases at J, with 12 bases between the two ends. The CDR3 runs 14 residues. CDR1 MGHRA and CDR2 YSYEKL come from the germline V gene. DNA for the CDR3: TGCGCCAGCAGCCTCCGGGGCTTAAACAATGAGCAGTTCTTC. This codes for CASSLRGLNNEQFF.

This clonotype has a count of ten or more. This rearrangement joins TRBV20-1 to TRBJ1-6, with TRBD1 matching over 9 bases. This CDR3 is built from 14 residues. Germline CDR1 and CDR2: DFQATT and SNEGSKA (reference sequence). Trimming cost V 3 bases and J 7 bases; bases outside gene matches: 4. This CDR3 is CSASGGTGNSPLHF. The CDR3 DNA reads TGCAGTGCTAGTGGCGGGACAGGGAATTCACCCCTCCACTTT.

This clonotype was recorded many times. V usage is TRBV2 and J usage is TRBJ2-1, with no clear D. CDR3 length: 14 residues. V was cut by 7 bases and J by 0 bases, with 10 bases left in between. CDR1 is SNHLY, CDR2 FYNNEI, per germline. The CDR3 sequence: CASTRSPSYNEQFF. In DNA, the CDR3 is TGTGCCAGCACCCGTTCTCCCTCCTACAATGAGCAGTTCTTC.

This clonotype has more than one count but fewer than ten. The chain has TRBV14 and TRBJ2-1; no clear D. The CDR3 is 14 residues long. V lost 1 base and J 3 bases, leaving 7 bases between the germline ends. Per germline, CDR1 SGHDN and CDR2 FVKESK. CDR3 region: CASSQVRNYNEQFF. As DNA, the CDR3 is TGTGCCAGCAGCCAAGTCCGGAACTACAATGAGCAGTTCTTC. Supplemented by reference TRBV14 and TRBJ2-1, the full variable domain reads EAGVTQFPSHSVIEKGQTVTLRCDPISGHDNLYWYRRVMGKEIKFLLHFVKESKQDESGMPNNRFLAERTGGTYSTLKVQPAELEDSGVYFCASSQVRNYNEQFFGPGTRLTVL.

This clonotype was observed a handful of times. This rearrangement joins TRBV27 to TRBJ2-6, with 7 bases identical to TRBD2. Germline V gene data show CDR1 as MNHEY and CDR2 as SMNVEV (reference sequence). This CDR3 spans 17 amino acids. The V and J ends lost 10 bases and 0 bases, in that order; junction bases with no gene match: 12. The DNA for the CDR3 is TGTGCCACCCGAAGCGGGAATCGACCCTCTGGGGCCAACGTCCTGACTTTC. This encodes CATRSGNRPSGANVLTF.

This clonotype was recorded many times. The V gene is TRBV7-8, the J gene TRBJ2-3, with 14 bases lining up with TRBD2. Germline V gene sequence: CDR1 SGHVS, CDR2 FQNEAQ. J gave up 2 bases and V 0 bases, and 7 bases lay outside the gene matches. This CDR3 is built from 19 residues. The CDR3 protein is CASSLAWTSGRKLTDTQYF. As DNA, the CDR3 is TGTGCCAGCAGCTTAGCTTGGACTAGCGGGAGGAAGCTCACAGATACGCAGTATTTT. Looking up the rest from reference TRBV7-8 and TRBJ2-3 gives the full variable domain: GAGVSQSPRYKVAKRGQDVALRCDPISGHVSLFWYQQALGQGPEFLTYFQNEAQLDKSGLPSDRFFAERPEGSVSTLKIQRTQQEDSAVYLCASSLAWTSGRKLTDTQYFGPGTRLTVL.

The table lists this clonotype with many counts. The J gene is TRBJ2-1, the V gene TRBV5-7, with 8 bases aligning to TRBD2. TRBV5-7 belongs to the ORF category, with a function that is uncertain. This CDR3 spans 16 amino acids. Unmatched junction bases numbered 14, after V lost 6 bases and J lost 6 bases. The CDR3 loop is CASTEMRGASFNEQFF. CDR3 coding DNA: TGTGCCAGCACCGAGATGCGGGGGGCAAGTTTCAATGAGCAGTTCTTC.

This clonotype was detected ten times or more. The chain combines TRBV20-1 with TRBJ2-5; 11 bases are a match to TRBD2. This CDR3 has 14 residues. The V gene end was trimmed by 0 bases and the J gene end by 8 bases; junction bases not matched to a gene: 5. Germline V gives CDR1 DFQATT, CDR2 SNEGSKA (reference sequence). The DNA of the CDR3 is TGCAGTGCTAGAGATCGGAGACTAGCGGGAACCCAGTACTTC. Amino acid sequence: CSARDRRLAGTQYF.

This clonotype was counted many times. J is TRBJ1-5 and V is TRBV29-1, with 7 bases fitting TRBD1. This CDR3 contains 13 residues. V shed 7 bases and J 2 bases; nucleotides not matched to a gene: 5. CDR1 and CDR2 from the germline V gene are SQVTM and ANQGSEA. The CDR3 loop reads CSARTGGNQPQHF. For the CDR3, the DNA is TGCAGCGCCAGAACAGGGGGCAATCAGCCCCAGCATTTT.

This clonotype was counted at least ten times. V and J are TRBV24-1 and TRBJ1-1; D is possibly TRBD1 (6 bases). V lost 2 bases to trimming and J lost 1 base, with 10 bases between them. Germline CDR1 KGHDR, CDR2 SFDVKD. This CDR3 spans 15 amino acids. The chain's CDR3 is CATSDSRTANTEAFF. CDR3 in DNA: TGTGCCACCAGTGATTCCAGGACAGCGAACACTGAAGCTTTCTTT.

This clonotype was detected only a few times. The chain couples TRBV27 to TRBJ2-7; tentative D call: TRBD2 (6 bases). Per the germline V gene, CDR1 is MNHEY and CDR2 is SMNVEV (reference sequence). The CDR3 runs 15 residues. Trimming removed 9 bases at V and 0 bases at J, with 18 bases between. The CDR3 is CASRGIAGNSYEQYF. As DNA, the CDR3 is TGTGCCAGTAGAGGAATTGCGGGAAACTCCTACGAGCAGTACTTC.